One sample yielded the 25 T cell receptor delta chains listed below, sequenced in a study of γδ T cells in repeated Plasmodium falciparum infection. TCRdb re-called clones from the multiplex PCR reads using CATT. The repertoire holds tens of thousands of delta-chain clones, with over 0.9% as singletons. Gammadelta T cells were flow-sorted from PBMC into Vgamma9/Vdelta2+ and Vdelta2-negative populations for bulk analysis. Sequencing input: gamma-delta T cells from blood. The source of these receptors is a pool of human donors (malaria-infected and uninfected, not separated).

A remark on this clone: A far bigger clonotype differs at one base, so this is likely a read error. The same CDR3 also results from other DNA sequences found in this sample. The chain carries TRDV1 and TRDJ1; the match to TRDD2 covers 8 bases. TCRdb is silent on the J gene; assignment here came from matching the DNA to germline. J gave up 0 bases and V 2 bases, and 26 bases lay outside the gene matches. Germline V CDR1 and CDR2: TSWWSYY, QGS. The CDR3 is made up of 23 amino acids. The chain's CDR3 is CALGEFRRPSYRVGLLYTDKLIF. DNA of the CDR3: TGTGCTCTTGGGGAATTCCGGCGGCCTTCCTATCGCGTCGGGCTACTCTACACCGATAAACTCATCTTT.

This clone was seen a handful of times. A read error is possible here, since a much larger clone lies one base away. Within the sample, other DNA sequences also encode this same CDR3. The rearrangement uses TRDV1 and TRDJ1; 12 nucleotides line up with TRDD3. The J gene was not available in TCRdb and was assigned here by matching the DNA to germline segments. The CDR3 has 22 residues. Trimming removed 2 bases from V and 0 bases from J; junction bases left unmatched: 19. CDR1 is TSWWSYY, CDR2 QGS, per germline. CDR3 bases: TGTGCTCTTGGGGAAGGCCAGGGGACTGGGGGATACAGTAAGAGGGACACCGATAAACTCATCTTT. It encodes CALGEGQGTGGYSKRDTDKLIF.

For this clone: A read error is the likely source, as a far larger clone sits one nucleotide away. Different DNA sequences within this sample yield the same CDR3. This chain connects TRDV1 to TRDJ2, with 7 nucleotides matching TRDD3. TCRdb gives no J gene; it was assigned here by matching the DNA to germline. Unmatched junction bases numbered 24, after V lost 3 bases and J lost 8 bases. In germline, CDR1 is TSWWSYY, CDR2 QGS. The CDR3 totals 20 residues. This chain's CDR3 is CALGEPPFGQYWGISAQLFF. In nucleotides, the CDR3 is TGTGCTCTTGGGGAGCCACCCTTCGGGCAATACTGGGGAATATCTGCACAACTCTTCTTT.

This clone was found many times. The CDR3 DNA reads as TGTGCCTGTGACACTATGGAATTGGGGGACGATAAACTCATCTTT. This encodes CACDTMELGDDKLIF. The chain has TRDV2 and TRDJ1, with TRDD3 matching over 7 bases. V shed 1 base and J 4 bases; nucleotides not matched to a gene: 8. This CDR3 spans 15 amino acids. Germline CDR1 reads GEAIGNYY; CDR2 reads EKD.

Notes on this clone: The protein in TCRdb stems from a much larger clone and differs at residue 6 from this DNA's translation, likely a read error; here the protein is translated from the DNA. The chain carries TRDV1 and TRDJ1; 12 nucleotides agree with TRDD3. No J gene was available from TCRdb, and it was assigned here by a germline match of the DNA. Per the germline V gene, CDR1 is TSWWSYY and CDR2 is QGS. The CDR3 has 16 amino acids. The J segment lost 6 bases and the V segment lost 3 bases, leaving 8 bases of the junction unmatched. The CDR3, as DNA: TGTGCTCTTGGGGACCTTCCGTACTGGGGGATACATAAACTCATCTTT. This gives the protein CALGDLPYWGIHKLIF.

This clone came up a few times. The amino acid sequence in TCRdb belongs to a much larger clone and departs from this DNA's translation at residue 13, likely a sequencing read error; the sequence shown is translated from the DNA. The chain links TRDV1 to TRDJ1; D perhaps matches TRDD1 (5 bases). The J gene comes from matching the DNA to germline here; TCRdb lacks it. Germline V CDR1 and CDR2: TSWWSYY, QGS. The CDR3 runs 16 residues. The CDR3 spells CALGEEEISLTDELIF. Here the CDR3 DNA reads TGTGCTCTTGGGGAAGAAGAAATCTCTCTTACCGATGAACTCATCTTT.

A few counts support this clone. This is likely an artifact of a read error, given a far larger clone one base away. Other DNA sequences of this sample code for an identical CDR3. CDR3 loop: CALGEPAFLAGWDHFGDKLIF. The CDR3 DNA reads as TGTGCTCTTGGGGAACCAGCCTTTCTGGCCGGCTGGGACCATTTCGGCGATAAACTCATCTTT. The chain joins TRDV1 to TRDJ1; D is perhaps TRDD3 (5 bases). TCRdb gives no J gene; it was assigned here by matching the DNA to germline. Trimming pared 1 base from V and 4 bases from J, leaving 31 bases between. The length of the CDR3 is 21 residues. Germline V gene lookup returns CDR1 TSWWSYY and CDR2 QGS.

This clone was detected ten times or more. It differs at one base from a far larger clone, so likely a read error. Other DNA sequences within the sample encode an identical CDR3. The J gene is TRDJ1, the V gene TRDV1; D possibly corresponds to TRDD3 (5 bases). V dropped 0 bases and J dropped 11 bases, with 22 bases sitting between them. The CDR3 spans 16 residues. Germline V gene data show CDR1 as TSWWSYY and CDR2 as QGS. As DNA, the CDR3 is TGTGCTCTTGGGGAACTCGCGTACCGTACGGGGGGCCGCCTCATCTTT. Translating it yields CALGELAYRTGGRLIF.

As regards this clone: The protein TCRdb gives is from a much larger clone and does not agree with this DNA's translation at residue 8, likely a read error; the protein shown here comes from the DNA. The chain combines TRDV2 with TRDJ1; 7 bases are shared with TRDD3. The J gene is not listed in TCRdb, so it was assigned here from a DNA match to germline. Trimming at V came to 0 bases and at J to 3 bases, leaving 9 bases not matched to a gene. In germline, CDR1 is GEAIGNYY, CDR2 EKD. This CDR3 is built from 16 residues. CDR3 loop: CACDTNLVDTADKLIF. CDR3 DNA sequence: TGTGCCTGTGACACCAACCTAGTGGATACGGCCGATAAACTCATCTTT.

Regarding this clone: The likely explanation is a read error, given a far larger clone one base away. Other DNA variants within this sample encode the same CDR3. This chain uses TRDV1 with TRDJ1; 7 nucleotides agree with TRDD3. TCRdb lists no J gene, so it was determined here by aligning the DNA to germline. The V gene's germline CDR1 is TSWWSYY and CDR2 QGS. J lost 0 bases, V lost 1 base, and 29 bases had no gene match. This CDR3 comprises 24 residues. CDR3 sequence reads: CALGERDTSGILTPDGVNTDKLIF. The CDR3 DNA follows: TGTGCTCTTGGGGAACGGGATACAAGCGGGATACTAACCCCTGATGGAGTTAACACCGATAAACTCATCTTT.

This clone was seen at least ten times. The translation of this DNA and the TCRdb protein of a much larger clone differ at residue 15, probably owing to a read error; the protein shown here is translated from the DNA. The chain couples TRDV1 to TRDJ1; D not certain. The CDR3 sequence is 18 residues long. The germline CDR1 and CDR2 sequences are TSWWSYY and QGS. The CDR3 coding sequence is TGTGCTCTTGGGGAAATTGCTCAAGTCGTCCCCCACACCGATAGACTCATCTTT. Translating gives CALGEIAQVVPHTDRLIF.

This clone was seen a handful of times. The protein TCRdb gives is from a much larger clone and does not agree with this DNA's translation at residue 3, likely a read error; the protein shown here comes from the DNA. This chain links TRDV2 with TRDJ1; D not certain. TCRdb gives no J gene; it was assigned here by matching the DNA to germline. The CDR3 sequence is 18 residues long. Looked up from germline, CDR1 is GEAIGNYY and CDR2 is EKD. CDR3 nucleotide sequence: TGTGCCCGTGACACAATCCCCGGGAATGAGAGAGGGACCGATAAACTCATCTTT. Protein product: CARDTIPGNERGTDKLIF.

In this sample, this clone turned up many times. The TCRdb record carries a much larger clone's protein, which differs from this DNA's translation at residue 12; a read error is the likely cause, and the protein listed here is the DNA translation. This CDR3 reads CACDRWGNTDKPIF. CDR3 DNA: TGTGCCTGTGACAGGTGGGGAAACACCGATAAACCCATCTTT. The chain has TRDV2 and TRDJ1; D possibly corresponds to TRDD3 (5 bases). The CDR3 length is 14 residues. Germline CDR1 and CDR2: GEAIGNYY and EKD.

This clone was recorded many times. The protein recorded in TCRdb matches a much larger clone and deviates from this DNA's translation at residue 5, suggesting a read error; the protein here is obtained by translating the DNA. The chain combines TRDV2 with TRDJ1, with 7 bases lining up with TRDD3. The length of the CDR3 is 15 residues. CDR1 is GEAIGNYY, CDR2 EKD, per germline. J gave up 5 bases and V 3 bases, and 11 bases lay outside the gene matches. The CDR3 is CACDAVGGSKDKLIF. Here the CDR3 DNA reads TGTGCCTGTGACGCCGTGGGGGGATCTAAAGATAAACTCATCTTT.

This clone has a handful of counts. TCRdb has a much larger clone's protein, which differs at residue 19 from the translation of this DNA, likely because of a read error; what is shown is the protein translated from the DNA. V gene TRDV1 combines with J gene TRDJ1, with 10 bases aligning to TRDD3. The J gene is not listed in TCRdb, so it was assigned here from a DNA match to germline. The V segment lost 7 bases and the J segment 3 bases; nucleotides outside the gene matches: 35. The germline CDR1 and CDR2 sequences are TSWWSYY and QGS. CDR3 length: 24 residues. CDR3 region: CALVPAGGYWGIHPAGPYADKLIF. CDR3 sequence (DNA): TGTGCTCTTGTTCCCGCCGGGGGTTACTGGGGGATCCATCCGGCCGGGCCGTACGCCGATAAACTCATCTTT.

This clone was detected only a few times. A far larger clone lies a single base away; this is likely a read error. Distinct nucleotide sequences in the sample also encode this CDR3. The rearrangement links TRDV2 to TRDJ1; TRDD2 might be the D (5 bases). The CDR3 is 17 amino acids. Germline V gene lookup returns CDR1 GEAIGNYY and CDR2 EKD. V lost 5 bases, J lost 2 bases, and 23 bases lay in between. Here the CDR3 DNA reads TGTGCCTGTGGCCCTAGCGGAACCTACTCCCGGACCGATAAACTCATCTTT. As protein: CACGPSGTYSRTDKLIF.

This clone was observed at least ten times. This chain connects TRDV1 to TRDJ1, with 7 positions matching TRDD3. Germline lookup yields CDR1 TSWWSYY and CDR2 QGS. There are 18 residues in the CDR3. With V trimmed by 0 bases and J by 0 bases, 10 bases remained unmatched. The CDR3 sequence: CALGELKYWGPYTDKLIF. For the CDR3, the DNA is TGTGCTCTTGGGGAACTAAAGTACTGGGGACCATACACCGATAAACTCATCTTT.

A few counts support this clone. The protein TCRdb lists belongs to a much larger clone and differs from this DNA's translation at residue 12, which points to a read error; the protein shown is made from the DNA. This chain's CDR3 is CACDRVLGDPTHTDKLIF. The CDR3, as DNA: TGTGCCTGTGACAGAGTACTGGGGGACCCCACTCACACCGATAAACTCATCTTT. The chain links TRDV2 to TRDJ1, with 9 positions matching TRDD3. Here the J gene was assigned by germline matching of the DNA, as TCRdb has none. Germline V lookup: CDR1 GEAIGNYY, CDR2 EKD. The CDR3 length is 18 residues. V lost 2 bases, J lost 0 bases, and 12 bases stayed unmatched.

This clone was seen repeatedly, ten times or more. TCRdb records a much larger clone's protein for this DNA, with a difference at residue 17 that likely arises from a read error; the protein given is the translation of the DNA. The V gene is TRDV2, but the J gene lacks a call; the D call in the table, TRDD3, was not verified against the DNA. The CDR3 length is 18 residues. The germline V gene encodes CDR1 GEAIGNYY and CDR2 EKD. In DNA form, the CDR3 reads TGTGCCTGTGACTCCGGGGTACTGGGGGATACGCTTTCCGATAAACTCACCTTT. It specifies CACDSGVLGDTLSDKLTF.

This clone was detected many times. The chain recombines TRDV2 with TRDJ1, with D hard to call. With 3 bases removed from V and 5 bases from J, the gap between germline ends came to 27 bases. The CDR3 runs 18 residues. CDR1 is GEAIGNYY and CDR2 is EKD in the germline V gene. The CDR3 DNA is TGTGCCTGTGACGCAGGGGTCATCCGAAACCGCCGTACGGATAAACTCATCTTT. Protein product: CACDAGVIRNRRTDKLIF.

This clone has just a few counts. A far larger clone is just one base off, so this is likely a read error. Other DNA sequences in the same sample also yield this CDR3. V and J are TRDV1 and TRDJ1, with D perhaps TRDD2 (5 bases). Per the germline V gene, CDR1 is TSWWSYY and CDR2 is QGS. Trimming removed 0 bases at V and 0 bases at J, with 50 bases between. CDR3 size: 29 residues. Here the CDR3 reads CALGELVFPDFYPLPIWFPFSSYTDKLIF. CDR3 sequence (DNA): TGTGCTCTTGGGGAACTAGTTTTCCCAGATTTCTACCCACTGCCCATTTGGTTTCCTTTTTCGTCTTACACCGATAAACTCATCTTT.

About this clone itself: A far larger clone is just one base off, so this is likely a read error. Other nucleotide sequences from this sample produce the same CDR3. V usage is TRDV2 and J usage is TRDJ1; TRDD3 aligns across 7 bases. Because TCRdb records no J gene, it was assigned here through a match of the DNA to germline. This CDR3 region has 18 residues. The trim removed 2 bases at V and 0 bases at J, leaving 14 bases unmatched. From germline, CDR1 is GEAIGNYY and CDR2 EKD. The CDR3 DNA sequence: TGTGCCTGTGACAGCCTGGGGGGCCTCGACCCTTACACCGATAAACTCATCTTT. Translation: CACDSLGGLDPYTDKLIF.

As for this clone: TCRdb lists the protein of a much larger clone for this DNA, which differs at residue 7, so this is likely a read error; the protein given here is translated from the DNA itself. The chain employs TRDV1 and TRDJ1, with 12 bases fitting TRDD3. The J gene is absent in TCRdb and was assigned here via DNA matching to germline. V shed 2 bases and J 2 bases; nucleotides not matched to a gene: 21. The CDR3 spans 22 residues. Germline assignment: CDR1 TSWWSYY and CDR2 QGS. This CDR3 is CALGENGLLSKLGDTCTDKLIF. The CDR3 DNA follows: TGTGCTCTTGGGGAAAATGGCCTCCTTTCCAAACTGGGGGATACTTGTACCGATAAACTCATCTTT.

Points on this clone: TCRdb's protein, taken from a much larger clone, differs from this DNA's translation at residue 11, likely owing to a read error; the protein displayed comes from the DNA. The genes are TRDV1 and TRDJ1, with 7 bases identical to TRDD3. The CDR3 has 16 amino acids. CDR1 is TSWWSYY, CDR2 QGS, per germline. V dropped 7 bases and J dropped 3; count of bases not matched to a gene: 14. DNA of the CDR3: TGTGCTCTTGTAGTAACTGGGGCCGGGAGCGCCGATAAACTCATCTTT. It encodes CALVVTGAGSADKLIF.

In this sample, this clone turned up a few times. A single base is all that separates this from a far larger clone, so a read error is likely. The sample contains more than one DNA sequence encoding this CDR3. The CDR3 protein is CACDTGVITFPLPLRGIRTTDKLIF. CDR3 in DNA: TGTGCCTGTGACACCGGGGTTATTACCTTCCCCTTACCCTTGAGGGGGATACGAACTACTGATAAACTCATCTTT. V usage is TRDV2 and J usage is TRDJ1, with TRDD3 matching 10 bases. No J gene is reported in TCRdb; it was inferred here by comparing the DNA with germline. The CDR3 contains 25 residues. Looked up from germline, CDR1 is GEAIGNYY and CDR2 is EKD. Trimming removed 0 bases from V and 5 bases from J; junction bases left unmatched: 35.